A selection of T cell receptor beta chains follows, all from one sample in a study of T-cell reconstitution after alpha-beta-depleted transplantation in children. TCRdb re-analysed the PCR reads in MiXCR, keeping a single row per CDR3 protein. The data hold 600,000 to 800,000 distinct CDR3 sequences, with about an eighth observed a single time. The starting material was PBMCs, obtained before TCRalphabeta/CD19-depleted stem cell transplant. The receptors stem from a girl aged 2 to 10 with congenital amegakaryocytic thrombocytopenia, due to receive a stem cell transplant. CDR3s include the opening cysteine and the closing phenylalanine or tryptophan. Fields, in order: V gene, D gene, CDR3 protein. A D gene is named only where the DNA matches it firmly.

TRBV28	NA	CASSPIPYEQYF
TRBV5-1	NA	CASSSTEDNEKLFF
TRBV5-1	NA	CASSLAVTLLGEQFF
TRBV20-1	TRBD2	CSANTHSGRAFYEQYF
TRBV20-1	TRBD2	CSARDVREESGELFF
TRBV12-3/TRBV12-4	NA	CASSPTGFGGSYEQYF
TRBV12-3/TRBV12-4	TRBD2	CASRPGLAPNEQFF
TRBV7-9	TRBD2	CASNELARGETQYF
TRBV29-1	NA	CSVGTLYTGELFF
TRBV7-6	NA	CASSQYGGSGANVLTF
TRBV5-1	NA	CASSYGRGGGELFF
TRBV3-1	TRBD2	CASSPYPKRERDTDTQYF
TRBV7-9	NA	CASSLASRDEQFF
TRBV6-1	NA	CASSEVLAVYEQFF
TRBV10-3	NA	CAISEWGGSGNTIYF
TRBV20-1	NA	CSASPDYEQYF
TRBV20-1	TRBD2	CSAEPGGVSREQYF
TRBV12-3/TRBV12-4	NA	CASSLGFRAVGSYEQYF
TRBV5-1	TRBD2	CASSFWREETQYF
TRBV12-3/TRBV12-4	TRBD1	CASSPGQLANYGYTF
TRBV29-1	NA	CSVERGWENTEAFF
TRBV20-1	NA	CSASTENTGELFF
TRBV5-1	NA	CASSLADRDQETQYF
TRBV12-3/TRBV12-4	TRBD1	CASSRNPGTGERDEQFF
TRBV27	NA	CASSWGDTDTQYF
TRBV12-3/TRBV12-4	NA	CASSLGWEIGDEQFF
TRBV10-2	TRBD2	CASRGLAGAFEDTQYF
TRBV5-1	NA	CASSLSGIAKNIQYF